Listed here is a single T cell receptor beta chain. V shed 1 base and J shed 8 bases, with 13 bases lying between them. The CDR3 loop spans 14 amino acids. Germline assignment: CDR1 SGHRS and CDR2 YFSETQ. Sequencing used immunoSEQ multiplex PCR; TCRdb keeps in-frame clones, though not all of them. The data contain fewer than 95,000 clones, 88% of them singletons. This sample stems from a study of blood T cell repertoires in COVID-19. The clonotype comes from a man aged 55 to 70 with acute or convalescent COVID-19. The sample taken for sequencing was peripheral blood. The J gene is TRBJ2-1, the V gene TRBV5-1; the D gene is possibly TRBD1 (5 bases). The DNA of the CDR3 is TGCGCCAGCAGCTTGACAGGAACGATCTATGAGCAGTTCTTC. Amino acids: CASSLTGTIYEQFF.